This TCR beta chain was sequenced during a study of cytomegalovirus exposure and HLA in healthy donors. Study observations and caveats: In a later analysis, common viral pathogens appeared linked to several of the most significant clusters. Specific recognition of CMV antigens was confirmed in vitro for a few chains (all CMV-associated). HLA alleles were associated with fewer than 20,000 TCR beta sequences in a later analysis at 0.05 false discovery rate.

The CDR3 is made up of 14 amino acids. Germline CDR1 reads SGHRS; CDR2 reads YFSETQ. V shed 2 bases and J 6 bases; nucleotides not matched to a gene: 1. As regards this clone: Its antigen is as yet unknown.

Both 60 Vbeta primers and 13 Jbeta primers went into the PCR. Original methodology: In a later analysis, the count reached roughly 80 million unique TCR beta chains, with 10 million to 14 million shared. Clones were sequenced by immunoSEQ multiplex PCR, and TCRdb holds only the in-frame ones, with some missing. V, J and clone size were drawn from that table, and D and trimming were deduced from the DNA. The table records some 130,000 clones, 80% of them present only once. This sequence joins TRBV5-1 and TRBJ1-4; 10 nucleotides match TRBD1. Sequenced material: PBMCs. This clonotype was obtained from a young man in good health and CMV-seronegative. CDR3 protein: CASSFGTGDEKLFF. CDR3 DNA: TGCGCCAGCAGCTTCGGGACAGGGGATGAAAAACTGTTTTTT.